These T cell receptor beta chains were read from a single sample in a study of T cell changes during pregnancy in multiple sclerosis. Assay: immunoSEQ multiplex PCR; the TCRdb copy retains only in-frame clones and omits some. The sample holds tens of thousands of clones; about nine tenths are singletons and the top ten take less than 3.5%. The specimen comprised peripheral blood, sampled before pregnancy. These receptors all come from a female donor with multiple sclerosis, enrolled in a pregnancy study. CDR3s include the opening cysteine and the closing phenylalanine or tryptophan.

>TRBJ1-1|TRBV19
CASRGQGHLTEAFF
>TRBJ2-2|TRBV15
CATSGGAEGELFF
>TRBJ1-4|TRBV6-5
CASSYSGGPDKLFF
>TRBJ2-2|TRBV7-8
CASSPLPTGTGELFF
>TRBJ2-1|TRBV15
CATSSTSGTNEQFF
>TRBJ1-4|TRBV27
CATKRDRVGEKLFF
>TRBJ1-6|TRBV21-1
CASLTNIGASHRSYNSPLHF
>TRBJ2-3|TRBV18
CASSPRTEVTSTDTQYF
>TRBJ2-5|TRBV18
CASSPGQGAGKTQYF
>TRBJ1-5|TRBV30
CASSDRGNQPQHF
>TRBJ1-4|TRBV19
CAVGAGATNEKLFF
>TRBJ1-3|TRBV7-2
CASSYNRVTGNTIYF
>TRBJ2-4|TRBV18
CASSLQTKNIQYF
>TRBJ1-4|TRBV29-1
CSVEAPDEAGRFFF
>TRBJ2-4|TRBV10-3
CAISEGGSARAKNIQYF
>TRBJ1-3|TRBV9
CASSVDGNSGNTIYF
>TRBJ2-5|TRBV5-4
CASSLNRGPETQYF
>TRBJ2-4|TRBV5-6
CASSPIAGGAKNIQYF
>TRBJ2-7|TRBV2
CASFSPTSGNYEQYF
>TRBJ1-5|TRBV7-6
CASSLASGQHQPQHF
>TRBJ2-3|TRBV5-1
CASSPGQATDTQYF
>TRBJ1-4|TRBV4-3
CASASGTTNEKLFF
>TRBJ2-2|TRBV4-2
CASSPQGAILLTGELFF
>TRBJ2-1|TRBV27
CASSSDSYNEQFF
>TRBJ1-4|TRBV29-1
CSGGQGGEKLFF
>TRBJ1-2|TRBV9
CASSAQQTGEGYTF
>TRBJ2-7|TRBV5-1
CASSEGFPYEQYF
>TRBJ1-1|TRBV5-5
CASSLEGKGTEAFF
>TRBJ1-1|TRBV19
CASWGQDPEAFF
>TRBJ2-7|TRBV7-2
CASSSLFVEQYF
>TRBJ1-1|TRBV5-1
CASTDRGGTEAFF
>TRBJ2-7|TRBV6-1
CASRVAGGEFYEQYF
>TRBJ1-6|TRBV6-4
CASSNGQFSPLHF
>TRBJ1-2|TRBV5-6
CASSPGTESYTF
>TRBJ2-7|TRBV9
CASSVADSGFPYEQYF
>TRBJ1-4|TRBV9
CASSAGDRGGSEKLFF
>TRBJ1-2|TRBV2
CASSSPDRAGYTF
>TRBJ2-7|TRBV7-9
CASSALAGAYYEQYF